What follows are 32 T cell receptor beta chains derived from one specimen sequenced in a study of regulatory T cells in long-lasting Graves disease. Library construction for TCR beta used iRepertoire HTBI primers and Arm-PCR of CDR3 regions. Each CDR3 protein is one row after TCRdb ran MiXCR on the multiplex PCR reads. This table has hundreds of thousands of distinct CDR3 sequences, around a sixth appearing once. Time point specified: newly diagnosed GD, antithyroid drugs for less than 3 months. Researchers made the TCR library from RNA that was extracted from PBMCs. Specimen: peripheral blood mononuclear cells (PBMCs), collected at new diagnosis, from a patient treated with antithyroid drugs. The origin of the receptors is a female donor with Graves disease.

The chain is built from TRBV7-9 and TRBJ2-6; TRBD2 agrees at 12 bases. CDR1 and CDR2 from the germline V gene are SEHNR and FQNEAQ (reference sequence). Unmatched junction bases numbered 2, after V lost 2 bases and J lost 0 bases. The CDR3 totals 18 residues. The DNA for the CDR3 is TGTGCCAGCAGCTTAACTAGCGGGGGGCGCTCTGGGGCCAACGTCCTGACTTTC. Protein product: CASSLTSGGRSGANVLTF.

The chain recombines TRBV12-3 or TRBV12-4 with TRBJ1-2; D is unresolved. The V and J ends lost 3 bases and 9 bases respectively, with 20 bases between them. CDR3 size: 15 residues. CDR3 DNA sequence: TGTGCCAGCAGTTTTGTCCCGTCGTCCTCGGGCAGCTACACCTTC. Its protein product is CASSFVPSSSGSYTF.

This clonotype was seen only a few times. The chain recombines TRBV5-1 with TRBJ2-1; D is perhaps TRBD1 (10 bases). V was pared by 0 bases and J by 7 bases, with 32 bases between. This CDR3 region has 21 residues. Germline assignment: CDR1 SGHRS and CDR2 YFSETQ. The CDR3 coding sequence is TGCGCCAGCAGCTTGGAGGGACAGGGGCTGGACTCGCGGGAGGGTGGGAATGAGCAGTTCTTC. Translating gives CASSLEGQGLDSREGGNEQFF.

This clonotype was seen at least ten times. The chain recombines TRBV12-3 or TRBV12-4 with TRBJ2-7; D is ambiguous. Trimming pared 3 bases from V and 3 bases from J, leaving 6 bases between. The CDR3 consists of 12 residues. The CDR3 loop reads CASSFQSYEQYF. In DNA, the CDR3 is TGTGCCAGCAGTTTCCAGAGCTACGAGCAGTACTTC.

At least ten counts were recorded for this clonotype. A junction boundary mismatches the germline segment, possibly from a read error. The rearrangement uses TRBV15 and TRBJ2-3; D is possibly TRBD1 (5 bases). Germline CDR1 and CDR2: LNHNV and YYDKDF (reference sequence). The CDR3 runs to 15 residues. The CDR3 loop is CATSRGDTGTGTQYF. The CDR3 region has the DNA TGTGCCACCAGCAGAGGGGATACGGGCACAGGTACGCAGTATTTT.

This clonotype occurred a few times. The chain couples TRBV12-3 or TRBV12-4 to TRBJ1-4, with D possibly TRBD1 on 5 matching bases. Trimming took 4 bases from V and 17 from J, leaving 20 bases between them. The CDR3 covers 13 residues. This CDR3 is CASSSFLPGTAFF. CDR3 sequence (DNA): TGTGCCAGCAGTTCTTTCCTCCCCGGGACCGCCTTTTTT.

The CDR3, as DNA: TGTGCCAGCAGTGAAGTAGGGCAGGGTGGCTACACCTTC. Its translation is CASSEVGQGGYTF. The chain employs TRBV25-1 and TRBJ1-2; D might be TRBD1 (5 bases). The CDR3 is 13 residues long. Germline loops: CDR1 MGHDK, CDR2 SYGVNS. Trimming removed 2 bases at V and 7 bases at J, with 11 bases between.

The rearrangement joins TRBV7-9 to TRBJ2-1; TRBD2 agrees at 8 bases. Germline CDR1 and CDR2: SEHNR and FQNEAQ (reference sequence). V lost 5 bases, J lost 8 bases, and 14 bases stayed unmatched. The CDR3 covers 16 residues. CDR3 amino acids: CASSRERERRWDEQFF. The CDR3 DNA is TGTGCCAGCAGCCGAGAGCGGGAGAGGAGGTGGGATGAGCAGTTCTTC.

This clonotype has a count of ten or more. A read error may produce the germline difference seen at one junction end. The chain combines TRBV19 with TRBJ2-7, with TRBD1 matching over 7 bases. This CDR3 contains 15 residues. Germline V CDR1 and CDR2: LNHDA, SQIVND (reference sequence). CDR3 in DNA: TGTGCCAGTAGCATAGGCCCCGGGACAGCGGACGAGCAGTACTTC. It codes for CASSIGPGTADEQYF.

This clonotype has a count of ten or more. The rearrangement links TRBV19 to TRBJ2-7; TRBD1 aligns across 8 bases. After removal of 8 bases from V and 4 bases from J, the junction contained 16 bases not matched to a gene. This CDR3 spans 16 amino acids. Germline assignment: CDR1 LNHDA and CDR2 SQIVND (reference sequence). The CDR3: CASAGQDRPGAYEQYF. CDR3 DNA sequence: TGTGCCAGTGCGGGACAGGATAGGCCGGGGGCATACGAGCAGTACTTC.

The chain joins TRBV12-3 or TRBV12-4 to TRBJ1-1; D is ambiguous. This CDR3 has 13 amino acids. V was clipped by 1 base and J by 5 bases, with 8 bases between them. This chain's CDR3 is CASSLGRVTEAFF. CDR3 bases: TGTGCCAGCAGTTTAGGGCGCGTGACTGAAGCTTTCTTT.

There are many counts of this clonotype. The chain links TRBV20-1 to TRBJ2-7, with D possibly matching TRBD1 (5 bases). The CDR3 loop spans 13 amino acids. Trimming removed 0 bases at V and 1 base at J, with 7 bases between. The V gene's germline CDR1 is DFQATT and CDR2 SNEGSKA (reference sequence). The CDR3 DNA reads TGCAGTGCTAGAGACTCAGGGTCCTACGAGCAGTACTTC. Amino acids: CSARDSGSYEQYF.

The table lists this clonotype with many counts. The chain employs TRBV12-3 or TRBV12-4 and TRBJ1-1; D gene unclear. The germline V and J ends were trimmed by 6 bases and 6 bases, with 14 bases remaining between them. This CDR3 is 13 amino acids long. The DNA for the CDR3 is TGTGCCAGCAGCCTTAATAGACGGGCTGAAGCTTTCTTT. Protein: CASSLNRRAEAFF.

Remarks on this clonotype: With a much larger clone just one base away, this may be a read error. The J gene is TRBJ2-3, the V gene TRBV5-1; D gene uncertain. The J call may be incorrect, as the DNA end agrees better with TRBJ1-5. The CDR3 has 20 residues. Germline CDR1 is SGHRS and CDR2 is YFSETQ. CDR3 DNA sequence: TGCGCCAGCAGCTTGAGAGACCTGGACTCCATTTCCTCTAGCACAGATACGCAGCATTTT. Protein product: CASSLRDLDSISSSTDTQHF.

This chain uses TRBV28 with TRBJ1-2; tentative D call: TRBD1 (5 bases). Germline V lookup: CDR1 MDHEN, CDR2 SYDVKM. Trimming removed 6 bases from V and 4 bases from J, with 15 bases in between. The CDR3 sequence is 14 residues long. This CDR3 reads CASSPGGGIYGYTF. The DNA of the CDR3 is TGTGCCAGCAGCCCCGGGGGGGGGATCTATGGCTACACCTTC.

This clonotype was seen ten or more times. The chain has TRBV5-1 and TRBJ2-3; D unclear. Germline V CDR1 and CDR2: SGHRS, YFSETQ. CDR3 length equals 13 residues. Trimming removed 7 bases from V and 3 bases from J, with 12 bases in between. CDR3 sequence (DNA): TGCGCCAGCCAAAGCAGGTCTACAGATACGCAGTATTTT. Residues: CASQSRSTDTQYF.

The chain couples TRBV18 to TRBJ2-3; either TRBD1 or TRBD2 may supply D (6 bases each). In germline, CDR1 is KGHSH, CDR2 LQKENI. The CDR3 extends over 14 amino acids. Trimming left V 6 bases short and J 5 bases short, with 15 bases between. In DNA form, the CDR3 reads TGTGCCAGCTCCCCGGGGGCAGTTGAAGATACGCAGTATTTT. This encodes CASSPGAVEDTQYF.

About this clonotype: A read error is possible here, since a much larger clone lies one base away. This CDR3 reads CASRLGTGDTGELFF. CDR3 bases: TGTGCCAGCCGCTTAGGGACAGGGGACACCGGGGAGCTGTTTTTT. The chain uses TRBV28 and TRBJ2-2; 10 nucleotides line up with TRBD1. Germline-derived CDR1 and CDR2 are MDHEN and SYDVKM. CDR3 length: 15 amino acids. V lost 8 bases and J lost 3; bases outside the gene matches: 6.

This clonotype was detected many times. At one end, the junction sequence differs from germline, possibly due to a read error. This chain links TRBV28 with TRBJ2-5; D might be TRBD1 (5 bases). The CDR3 extends over 19 amino acids. Germline V CDR1 and CDR2: MDHEN, SYDVKM. CDR3 sequence reads: CASSLRNRGAKPYQETQYF. The CDR3 bases are TGTGCCAGCAGTTTAAGGAATCGTGGGGCCAAACCGTACCAAGAGACCCAATACTTC.

The chain combines TRBV10-3 with TRBJ1-1, with D possibly being TRBD1 (6 bases). This CDR3 is 16 amino acids long. CDR1 and CDR2 from the germline V gene are ENHRY and SYGVKD. Trimming left V 3 bases short and J 0 bases short, with 14 bases between. The CDR3 DNA sequence: TGTGCCATCAGTGACCCCCGGACAGACCTGAACACTGAAGCTTTCTTT. Translating it yields CAISDPRTDLNTEAFF.

The sample holds many counts of this clonotype. The chain combines TRBV7-9 with TRBJ2-7; D remains unclear. The germline V gene has CDR1 SEHNR and CDR2 FQNEAQ (reference sequence). V was shortened by 2 bases and J by 5 bases, with 10 bases between the two germline ends. The CDR3 extends over 13 amino acids. CDR3 DNA sequence: TGTGCCAGCAGCTTACAGAACACCCACGAGCAGTACTTC. Amino acids: CASSLQNTHEQYF.

The DNA for the CDR3 is TGTGCCAGCACCCTGGACAGTATCAACACTGAAGCTTTCTTT. As protein: CASTLDSINTEAFF. V is TRBV6-1 and J is TRBJ1-1; tentative D call: TRBD1 (6 bases). This CDR3 has 14 residues. V was shortened by 7 bases and J by 2 bases, with 14 bases between the two germline ends. Germline loops: CDR1 MNHNS, CDR2 SASEGT.

This clonotype has a handful of counts. The chain joins TRBV6-1 to TRBJ2-3; D gene unclear. Germline CDR1 MNHNS, CDR2 SASEGT. The CDR3 is 13 residues long. Written as DNA, the CDR3 is TGTGCTATCAAAATAGCCAACCAGGATACGCAGTATTTT. Amino acid sequence: CAIKIANQDTQYF.

This clonotype was observed a few times. A much larger clone differs by one base, so this may be a read error. The chain joins TRBV6-2 or TRBV6-3 to TRBJ2-3, with TRBD2 matching 8 bases. CDR1 and CDR2 (germline): MNHEY, SVGEGT. The CDR3 runs to 14 residues. DNA of the CDR3: TGTGCCAGCAGTGACGCGGGAGGCACAGGTACGCAGTATTTT. It is translated as CASSDAGGTGTQYF.

This clonotype was seen repeatedly, ten times or more. The V call is TRBV27, the J call TRBJ2-3; D remains ambiguous. Germline values: CDR1 MNHEY, CDR2 SMNVEV (reference sequence). The V end was cut by 5 bases, the J end by 2 bases, with 14 bases between. The CDR3 loop spans 15 amino acids. CDR3: CASSQISRTTDTQYF. The CDR3 coding sequence is TGTGCCAGCAGTCAAATTTCGCGGACCACAGATACGCAGTATTTT.

This clonotype was counted many times. CDR3: CSARDYPGQSRGETQYF. The CDR3 DNA reads as TGCAGTGCTAGAGATTACCCGGGACAGTCGCGCGGGGAGACCCAGTACTTC. V gene TRBV20-1 combines with J gene TRBJ2-5, with 7 nucleotides matching TRBD1. The ends lost 0 bases at V and 5 bases at J; junction bases unmatched: 15. Germline CDR1 reads DFQATT; CDR2 reads SNEGSKA (reference sequence). The CDR3 runs to 17 residues.

The CDR3: CATSTVFGRAQYF. As DNA, the CDR3 is TGTGCCACCTCGACGGTCTTCGGTCGAGCGCAGTATTTT. The J gene is TRBJ2-3, the V gene TRBV12-3 or TRBV12-4, with D uncertain. Trimming left V 10 bases short and J 10 bases short, with 21 bases between. The CDR3 sequence is 13 residues long.

Comments on this clonotype: A much larger clone sits a single nucleotide away, making a read error possible. The rearrangement uses TRBV5-4 and TRBJ1-1, with 7 nucleotides matching TRBD1. There are 15 residues in the CDR3. CDR1 and CDR2 (germline): SGHNT, YYREEE (reference sequence). The CDR3 loop reads CVSSPEGQGGTEAFF. As DNA, the CDR3 is TGTGTCAGCAGCCCAGAAGGTCAGGGGGGCACTGAAGCTTTCTTT. Full variable domain (missing parts from reference TRBV5-4 and TRBJ1-1): ETGVTQSPTHLIKTRGQQVTLRCSSQSGHNTVSWYQQALGQGPQFIFQYYREEENGRGNFPPRFSGLQFPNYSSELNVNALELDDSALYLCVSSPEGQGGTEAFFGQGTRLTVV.

This clonotype has at least ten counts. The chain combines TRBV12-3 or TRBV12-4 with TRBJ2-1; 7 nucleotides align to TRBD1. The CDR3 has 13 amino acids. The ends lost 4 bases at V and 7 bases at J; junction bases unmatched: 4. The CDR3 DNA is TGTGCCAGCAGTTCCCCGACAGGGAATGAGCAGTTCTTC. Its protein product is CASSSPTGNEQFF.

The rearrangement links TRBV5-1 to TRBJ2-1; D may be TRBD1 (6 bases). V gave up 2 bases and J gave up 5 bases, with 14 bases separating them. Germline CDR1 is SGHRS and CDR2 is YFSETQ. The CDR3 contains 15 residues. CDR3 protein: CASSFPRTVDNEQFF. CDR3 nucleotides: TGCGCCAGCAGCTTTCCTCGGACAGTAGACAATGAGCAGTTCTTC. The complete variable domain, with remaining parts taken from reference TRBV5-1 and TRBJ2-1, reads KAGVTQTPRYLIKTRGQQVTLSCSPISGHRSVSWYQQTPGQGLQFLFEYFSETQRNKGNFPGRFSGRQFSNSRSEMNVSTLELGDSALYLCASSFPRTVDNEQFFGPGTRLTVL.

The chain links TRBV6-1 to TRBJ2-3; tentatively, D is TRBD1 or TRBD2 (5 bases each). V lost 5 bases to trimming and J lost 0 bases, with 15 bases between them. The CDR3 sequence is 16 residues long. Germline-derived CDR1 and CDR2 are MNHNS and SASEGT. CDR3 DNA sequence: TGTGCCAGCAGTATCGGACTGGGGGAAAGCACAGATACGCAGTATTTT. Protein product: CASSIGLGESTDTQYF.

There are a few counts of this clonotype. The V gene is TRBV7-9, the J gene TRBJ2-2, with 7 nucleotides matching TRBD2. Trimming at V came to 5 bases and at J to 0 bases, leaving 9 bases not matched to a gene. CDR3 length: 17 residues. Germline CDR1 is SEHNR and CDR2 is FQNEAQ (reference sequence). The CDR3 region is CASSTPAGAANTGELFF. For the CDR3, the DNA is TGTGCCAGCAGCACACCCGCGGGAGCCGCGAACACCGGGGAGCTGTTTTTT.